The 5 T cell receptor beta chains below come from one sample, sequenced in a study of blood T cell repertoires in COVID-19. Clones were read by immunoSEQ multiplex PCR, and TCRdb kept only the in-frame ones, dropping some. This sample carries some 300,000 clones, roughly 88% of them seen once, and the ten largest clones take about 7%. Sequenced input: peripheral blood. The receptors come from a woman aged 25 to 39 who had recovered from COVID-19.

This clone was picked up a small number of times. The chain carries TRBV7-9 and TRBJ1-5, with TRBD1 matching over 8 bases. Germline V gene data show CDR1 as SEHNR and CDR2 as FQNEAQ (reference sequence). The J segment lost 2 bases and the V segment lost 3 bases, leaving 9 bases of the junction unmatched. The CDR3 covers 17 residues. CDR3 DNA sequence: TGTGCCAGCAGCTTGGGAACAGGGGGTGTAGGCAATCAGCCCCAGCATTTT. Translating it yields CASSLGTGGVGNQPQHF.

The chain links TRBV27 to TRBJ2-1, with D maybe TRBD2 (5 bases). CDR1 MNHEY and CDR2 SMNVEV come from the germline V gene (reference sequence). The CDR3 contains 14 residues. V lost 5 bases and J lost 2, with 10 bases in between. CDR3 DNA: TGTGCCAGCAGTCCCTTCGGGACCTACAATGAGCAGTTCTTC. Translation gives CASSPFGTYNEQFF.

The chain has TRBV6-5 and TRBJ1-4; 7 nucleotides align to TRBD1. The CDR3 is 15 residues long. Trimming at V came to 6 bases and at J to 6 bases, leaving 10 bases not matched to a gene. Germline loops: CDR1 MNHEY, CDR2 SVGAGI. In nucleotides, the CDR3 is TGTGCCAGCAGATGGGGTGAGGGGGCCGATGAAAAACTGTTTTTT. As protein: CASRWGEGADEKLFF.

V and J are TRBV18 and TRBJ1-1; D remains ambiguous. V was cut by 0 bases and J by 1 base, with 6 bases left in between. The CDR3 covers 14 residues. In germline, CDR1 is KGHSH, CDR2 LQKENI. The CDR3 sequence: CASSPPSENTEAFF. CDR3 DNA sequence: TGTGCCAGCTCACCACCGTCAGAGAACACTGAAGCTTTCTTT.

This clone was observed a few times. The V and J genes are TRBV20-1 and TRBJ1-2; D may be TRBD1 (6 bases). The germline V gene encodes CDR1 DFQATT and CDR2 SNEGSKA (reference sequence). CDR3 length: 12 residues. Trimming cost V 3 bases and J 5 bases, with 10 bases left between them. CDR3 region: CSASAGVYGYTF. The CDR3 coding sequence is TGCAGTGCTAGTGCAGGGGTATATGGCTACACCTTC.